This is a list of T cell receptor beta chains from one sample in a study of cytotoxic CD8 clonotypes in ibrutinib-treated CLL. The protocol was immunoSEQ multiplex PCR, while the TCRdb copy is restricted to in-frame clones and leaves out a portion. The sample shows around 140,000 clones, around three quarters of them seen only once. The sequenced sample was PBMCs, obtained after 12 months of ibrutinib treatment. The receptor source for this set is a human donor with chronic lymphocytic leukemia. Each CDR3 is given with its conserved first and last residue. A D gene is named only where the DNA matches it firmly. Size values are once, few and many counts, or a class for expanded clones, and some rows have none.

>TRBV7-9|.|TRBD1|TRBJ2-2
CASSSQGGGTGELFF
TGTGCCAGCAGCTCACAGGGGGGTGGCACCGGGGAGCTGTTTTTT
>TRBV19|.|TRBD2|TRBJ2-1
CASSIGTSGGEHNEQFF
TGTGCCAGTAGTATCGGGACTAGCGGGGGGGAACACAATGAGCAGTTCTTC
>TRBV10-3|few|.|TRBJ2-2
CAIPRANTGELFF
TGTGCCATACCCCGGGCGAACACCGGGGAGCTGTTTTTT
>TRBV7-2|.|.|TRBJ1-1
CASSLGRTSKMNTEAFF
TGTGCCAGCAGCTTAGGACGGACAAGCAAAATGAACACTGAAGCTTTCTTT
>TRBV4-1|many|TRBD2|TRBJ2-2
CASSQKGTTTDTGELFF
TGCGCCAGCAGCCAAAAAGGGACTACCACTGACACCGGGGAGCTGTTTTTT
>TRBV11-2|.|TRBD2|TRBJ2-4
CASSNIAVIAGEAKNIQYF
TGTGCCAGCAGCAACATTGCCGTGATAGCGGGGGAGGCCAAAAACATTCAGTACTTC
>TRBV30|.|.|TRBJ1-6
CAWSLRRSDYNSPLHF
TGTGCCTGGAGTCTGCGGAGGAGCGACTATAATTCACCCCTCCACTTT
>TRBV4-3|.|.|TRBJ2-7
CASSQDSYQYEQYF
TGCGCCAGCAGCCAAGATTCTTACCAATACGAGCAGTACTTC
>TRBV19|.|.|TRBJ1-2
CASSIRAANYGYTF
TGTGCCAGTAGTATTCGGGCGGCTAACTATGGCTACACCTTC
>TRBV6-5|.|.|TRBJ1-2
CASSYGDYFGYTF
TGTGCCAGCAGTTACGGGGATTACTTTGGCTACACCTTC
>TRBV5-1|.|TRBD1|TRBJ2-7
CASSPGQAFYEQYF
TGCGCCAGCAGCCCGGGACAGGCCTTTTACGAGCAGTACTTC
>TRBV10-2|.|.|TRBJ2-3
CAPQGRDDTDTQYF
TGCGCCCCTCAGGGGCGGGACGACACAGATACGCAGTATTTT
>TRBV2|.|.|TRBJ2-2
CASSESPVDTGELFF
TGTGCCAGCAGTGAATCCCCAGTGGACACCGGGGAGCTGTTTTTT
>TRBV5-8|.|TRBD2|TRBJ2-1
CASSPAGEPFF
TGTGCCAGCAGCCCAGCGGGAGAACCGTTCTTC
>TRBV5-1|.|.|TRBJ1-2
CASSFGSNYGYTF
TGCGCCAGCAGCTTTGGTAGTAACTATGGCTACACCTTC
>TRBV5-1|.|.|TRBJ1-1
CASSLDVGIGAFF
TGCGCCAGCAGCTTGGATGTCGGCATTGGGGCTTTCTTT
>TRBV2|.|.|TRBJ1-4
CASSEFGGELFF
TGTGCCAGCAGTGAGTTCGGGGGAGAACTGTTTTTT
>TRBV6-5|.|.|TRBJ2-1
CASVGGPEVFNEQFF
TGTGCCAGCGTGGGGGGCCCTGAAGTTTTCAATGAGCAGTTCTTC
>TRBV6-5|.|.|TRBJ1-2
CASGVVEDSTF
TGTGCCAGCGGAGTGGTAGAGGACTCCACCTTC
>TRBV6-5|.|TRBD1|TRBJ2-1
CASSIGQASYNEQFF
TGTGCCAGCAGTATCGGACAGGCCTCCTACAATGAGCAGTTCTTC
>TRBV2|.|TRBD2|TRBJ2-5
CASSAGGGETQYF
TGTGCCAGCAGTGCAGGCGGGGGGGAGACCCAGTACTTC
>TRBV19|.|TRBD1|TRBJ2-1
CASSKYRGLFYNEQFF
TGTGCCAGTAGCAAGTACAGGGGGCTATTCTACAATGAGCAGTTCTTC
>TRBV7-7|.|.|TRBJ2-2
CASSVGTNTGELFF
TGTGCTAGCTCCGTTGGGACGAACACCGGGGAGCTGTTTTTT
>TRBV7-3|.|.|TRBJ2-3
CASSLSGLTSTDTQYF
TGTGCCAGCAGCTTAAGTGGGCTTACTAGCACAGATACGCAGTATTTT
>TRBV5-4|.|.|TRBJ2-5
CASSLALEVETQYF
TGTGCCAGCAGCTTGGCTCTGGAGGTGGAGACCCAGTACTTC
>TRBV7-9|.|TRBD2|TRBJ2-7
CASSRGLETYEQYF
TGTGCCAGCAGCAGGGGACTAGAAACCTACGAGCAGTACTTC
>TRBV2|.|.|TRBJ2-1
CASSDFRESNEQFF
TGTGCCAGCAGTGATTTCAGGGAAAGCAATGAGCAGTTCTTC
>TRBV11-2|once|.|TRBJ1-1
CASSLHNTEAFF
TGTGCCAGCAGCTTACATAACACTGAAGCTTTCTTT
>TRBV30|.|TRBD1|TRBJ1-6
CAWSWTGVNSPLHF
TGTGCCTGGAGCTGGACAGGGGTAAATTCACCCCTCCACTTT
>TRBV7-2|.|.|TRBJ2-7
CASSLGFYEQYF
TGTGCCAGCAGCTTAGGGTTCTACGAGCAGTACTTC
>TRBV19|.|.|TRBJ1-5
CASNLISQSNQPQHF
TGTGCCAGTAACCTTATTTCCCAGAGCAATCAGCCCCAGCATTTT
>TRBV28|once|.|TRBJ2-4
CASSSETPKNIQYF
TGTGCCAGCAGTTCCGAGACACCAAAAAACATTCAGTACTTC
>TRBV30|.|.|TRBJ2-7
CAWSRHLTGTYEQYF
TGTGCCTGGAGTCGACACCTGACAGGTACCTACGAGCAGTACTTC
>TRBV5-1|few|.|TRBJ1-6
CASSLEGIDSPLHF
TGCGCCAGCAGCTTGGAGGGAATTGATTCACCCCTCCACTTT
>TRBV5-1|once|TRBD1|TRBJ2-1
CASSRRGTGGSGEQFF
TGCGCCAGCAGCCGGCGGGGGACAGGGGGCTCGGGTGAGCAGTTCTTC
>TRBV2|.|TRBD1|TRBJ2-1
CASSRDSTGYNEQFF
TGTGCCAGCAGCCGAGACTCGACAGGGTATAATGAGCAGTTCTTC
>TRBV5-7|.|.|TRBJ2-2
CASMVGGELFF
TGTGCCAGCATGGTAGGCGGGGAGCTGTTTTTT
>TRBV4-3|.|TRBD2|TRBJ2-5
CASSQGASGSGETQYF
TGCGCCAGCAGCCAAGGGGCTAGCGGGAGCGGGGAGACCCAGTACTTC
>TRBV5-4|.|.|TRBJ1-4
CASSLYGGPNEKLFF
TGTGCCAGCAGCTTGTATGGGGGGCCTAATGAAAAACTGTTTTTT
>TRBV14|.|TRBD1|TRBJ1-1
CASSRQGFLNTEAFF
TGTGCCAGCAGCCGACAGGGTTTCTTGAACACTGAAGCTTTCTTT
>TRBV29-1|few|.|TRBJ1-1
CSGKPGHGTEAFF
TGCAGCGGTAAACCGGGACATGGGACTGAAGCTTTCTTT
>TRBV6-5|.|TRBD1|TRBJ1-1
CASRTTGGNTEAFF
TGTGCCAGCAGAACTACAGGGGGCAACACTGAAGCTTTCTTT
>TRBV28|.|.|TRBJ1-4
CASSSGNNEKLFF
TGTGCCAGCAGTTCCGGGAATAATGAAAAACTGTTTTTT
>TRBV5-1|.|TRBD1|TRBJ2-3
CASSLGDRSTDTQYF
TGCGCCAGCAGCTTGGGGGACAGGAGCACAGATACGCAGTATTTT
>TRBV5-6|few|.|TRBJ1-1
CASGRGNTEAFF
TGTGCCAGCGGACGTGGGAACACTGAAGCTTTCTTT
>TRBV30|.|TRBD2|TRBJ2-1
CAWSVGGSSNEQFF
TGTGCCTGGAGTGTAGGCGGGAGTAGCAATGAGCAGTTCTTC
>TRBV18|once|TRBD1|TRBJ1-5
CASSPGQGGNQPQHF
TGTGCCAGCTCACCTGGACAGGGTGGCAATCAGCCCCAGCATTTT
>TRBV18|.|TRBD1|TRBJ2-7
CASSTPTGVGEQYF
TGTGCCAGCTCAACTCCTACAGGGGTAGGCGAGCAGTACTTC
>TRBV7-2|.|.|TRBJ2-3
CASSLARRVDTQYF
TGTGCCAGCAGCTTAGCGCGGAGGGTAGATACGCAGTATTTT
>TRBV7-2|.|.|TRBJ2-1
CASSLVSSSYNEQFF
TGTGCCAGCAGCTTAGTGTCGAGCTCCTACAATGAGCAGTTCTTC
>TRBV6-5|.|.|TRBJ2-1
CATKRYNEQFF
TGTGCCACCAAACGCTACAATGAGCAGTTCTTC
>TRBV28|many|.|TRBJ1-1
CASSPPGGVNTEAFF
TGTGCCAGCAGTCCCCCGGGTGGGGTGAACACTGAAGCTTTCTTT
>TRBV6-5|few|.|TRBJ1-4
CASSYSFTSEKLFF
TGTGCCAGCAGTTACAGCTTCACGTCTGAAAAACTGTTTTTT